The TCR beta chain described here comes from a study of cytomegalovirus exposure and HLA in healthy donors. Study results and limitations: Most CMV-associated TCR beta chains were later found to appear HLA-restricted.

The CDR3 has 12 amino acids. Germline V CDR1 and CDR2: SEHNR, FQNEAQ (reference sequence). As to this clone: Its cognate antigen is unknown. Sequence at one end of the junction differs from germline and may be a read error.

PCR used 60 Vbeta primers and 13 Jbeta primers. Repertoires were generated with immunoSEQ multiplex PCR, while TCRdb's copy carries only in-frame clones and drops some. The top ten clones hold 1% of a sample with over 150,000 clones, over 75% of them seen once. Source material: PBMCs. V gene TRBV7-9 combines with J gene TRBJ1-5; no definite D call. The source of this sequence is a woman aged 45-65 years in good health and CMV-seropositive. As DNA, the CDR3 is TGTTCCAGCAGCTTAGGGTGGAGGGCCCAGCATTTT. This codes for CSSSLGWRAQHF.